Given below is one T cell receptor (beta chain) in context. These data come from a study of blood T cell repertoires in COVID-19. On the study more broadly: COVID-19 samples collected from the United States, Italy and Spain covered acute and convalescent phases. Sample material is recorded as cDNA or gDNA derived from T cells, B-cell-depleted T cells, or PBMCs.

The authors' processing: Reference gene primers were amplified, and this amplification served to estimate nucleated cell counts. Sequencing was performed with immunoSEQ multiplex PCR; in TCRdb, only in-frame clones are kept and a portion is missing. Clone size and the V and J calls come from that table; the DNA yielded D and trimming. The table has roughly 180,000 clones, about 85% seen once. The CDR3 extends over 14 amino acids. Germline CDR1 and CDR2: SNHLY and FYNNEI. The V and J ends lost 3 bases and 7 bases respectively, with 16 bases between them. The sample was peripheral blood. This chain joins TRBV2 and TRBJ2-7; D not resolved. The receptor's source is a man aged 70-80 years with active or convalescent COVID-19. As DNA, the CDR3 is TGTGCCAGCAGTGATTTCCCGTTTCAGTTGGAGCAGTACTTC. This gives the protein CASSDFPFQLEQYF.